The 2 T cell receptor beta chains in this list originate from one sample, sequenced in a study of early T cells in non-severe SARS-CoV-2 infection (dated by TCRdb to the early 2020s). Library preparation used 5' RACE. Reads for this sample came from a NextSeq 500. TCRdb reprocessed the public reads (quality trimming at Q25 with fastp, clone calling with MiXCR) and kept in-frame beta chains. Rows are unified per CDR3 protein, each entry keeping the most common DNA and genes. For this sample there are under 35,000 distinct CDR3 sequences; about 5% appear just once. Clones ranked in the top ten supply about 12% of the sample. Sequenced material: whole blood. Source of these receptors: an adult who was a healthcare worker with PCR-confirmed SARS-CoV-2 infection or an uninfected control (not recorded which).

This clonotype came up many times. The CDR3, as DNA: TGTGCCAGCAGCCGACAGGGTGGGTCGGAAGCTTTCTTT. Translated, it gives CASSRQGGSEAFF. V and J are TRBV7-9 and TRBJ1-1; 7 nucleotides align to TRBD1. V trimming: 5 bases; J trimming: 8 bases; junction bases outside the gene matches: 8. Germline loops: CDR1 SEHNR, CDR2 FQNEAQ (reference sequence). This CDR3 spans 13 amino acids.

This clonotype was observed at least ten times. The V gene is TRBV5-1, the J gene TRBJ2-5; D unclear. Germline V gene sequence: CDR1 SGHRS, CDR2 YFSETQ. This CDR3 is 13 amino acids long. The V gene lost 1 base and the J gene lost 5 bases, with 9 bases spanning the gap. The chain's CDR3 is CASSLKSQETQYF. In DNA, the CDR3 is TGCGCCAGCAGCTTGAAGAGTCAGGAGACCCAGTACTTC. Based on the CDR3 plus reference TRBV5-1 and TRBJ2-5, the full variable domain is KAGVTQTPRYLIKTRGQQVTLSCSPISGHRSVSWYQQTPGQGLQFLFEYFSETQRNKGNFPGRFSGRQFSNSRSEMNVSTLELGDSALYLCASSLKSQETQYFGPGTRLLVL.